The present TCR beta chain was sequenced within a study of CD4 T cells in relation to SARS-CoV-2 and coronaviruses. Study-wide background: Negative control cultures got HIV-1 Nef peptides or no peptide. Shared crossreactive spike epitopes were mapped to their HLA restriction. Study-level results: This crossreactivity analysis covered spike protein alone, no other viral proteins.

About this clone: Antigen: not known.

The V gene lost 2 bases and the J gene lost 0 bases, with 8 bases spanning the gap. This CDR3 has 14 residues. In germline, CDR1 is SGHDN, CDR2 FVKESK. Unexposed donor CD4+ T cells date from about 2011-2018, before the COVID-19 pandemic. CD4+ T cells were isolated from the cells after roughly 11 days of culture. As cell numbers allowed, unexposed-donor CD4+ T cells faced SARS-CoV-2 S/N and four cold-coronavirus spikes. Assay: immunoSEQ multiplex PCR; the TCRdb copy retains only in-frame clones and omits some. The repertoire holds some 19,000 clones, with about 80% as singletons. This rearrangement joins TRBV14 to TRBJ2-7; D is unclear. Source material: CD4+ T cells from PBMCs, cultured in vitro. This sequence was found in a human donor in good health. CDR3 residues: CASSQQQYSYEQYF. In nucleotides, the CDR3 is TGTGCCAGCAGCCAACAACAGTACTCCTACGAGCAGTACTTC.